This entry describes one T cell receptor beta chain. The CDR3 runs to 16 residues. Germline V CDR1 and CDR2: KGHSH, LQKENI. J was trimmed by 2 bases and V by 3 bases; bases with no gene match: 7. These data are taken from a study of blood T cell repertoires in COVID-19. The wider study: In each case, the material was cDNA or gDNA derived from T cells, B-cell-depleted T cells, or PBMCs.

Sequencing was performed with immunoSEQ multiplex PCR; in TCRdb, only in-frame clones are kept and a portion is missing. The sample holds about 88,000 clones, over 90% seen once. The sequence derives from a man aged 60 to 69 with acute or convalescent COVID-19. This sequence joins TRBV18 and TRBJ2-1; 7 bases are a match to TRBD2. Source material: peripheral blood. CDR3 protein: CASSPISGPPYNEQFF. The CDR3 bases are TGTGCCAGCTCACCGATTAGCGGGCCCCCCTACAATGAGCAGTTCTTC. Full variable domain (missing parts from reference TRBV18 and TRBJ2-1): NAGVMQNPRHLVRRRGQEARLRCSPMKGHSHVYWYRQLPEEGLKFMVYLQKENIIDESGMPKERFSAEFPKEGPSILRIQQVVRGDSAAYFCASSPISGPPYNEQFFGPGTRLTVL.